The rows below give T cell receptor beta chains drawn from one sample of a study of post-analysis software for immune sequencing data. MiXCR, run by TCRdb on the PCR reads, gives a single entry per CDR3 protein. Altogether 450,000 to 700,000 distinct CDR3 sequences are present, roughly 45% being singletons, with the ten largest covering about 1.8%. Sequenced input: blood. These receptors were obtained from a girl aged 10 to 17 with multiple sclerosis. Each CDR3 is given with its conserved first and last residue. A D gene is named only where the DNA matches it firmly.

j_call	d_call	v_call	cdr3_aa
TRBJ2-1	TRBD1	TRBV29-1	CSVGRQGAYNEQFF
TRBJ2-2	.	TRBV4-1	CASSPLDSTDTGELFF
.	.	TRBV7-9	CAFGGALETQYF
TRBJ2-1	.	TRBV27	CASSLSRRLKGQFF
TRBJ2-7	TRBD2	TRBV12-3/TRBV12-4	CASTRAGGTYEQYF
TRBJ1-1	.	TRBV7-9	CASRPGQMNTEAFF
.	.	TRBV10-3	CAISESISRDRSSGKNIQYF
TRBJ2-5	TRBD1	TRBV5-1	CASSLDRGISGEQYF
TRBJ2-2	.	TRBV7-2	CASSLFPGRAGELFF
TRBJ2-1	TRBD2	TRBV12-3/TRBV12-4	CASSSTAGTSRHEQFF
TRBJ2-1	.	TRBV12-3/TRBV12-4	CASSELRDSQFF
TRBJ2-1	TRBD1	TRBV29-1	CSAGDRGRGNEQFF
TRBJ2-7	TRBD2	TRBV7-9	CASSYLSGPDNYEQYF
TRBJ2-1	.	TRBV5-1	CASQAVNGKGSNEQFF
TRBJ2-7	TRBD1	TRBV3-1	CASSQDGQGLSYEQYF
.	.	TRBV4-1	CASSQELVTYEQYF
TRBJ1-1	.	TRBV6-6	CASRGRMNTEAFF
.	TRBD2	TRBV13	CASSTLAEPYEQYF
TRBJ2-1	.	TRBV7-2	CASSSPRIYNEQFF
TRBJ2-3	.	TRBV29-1	CSVLLGSGEPTDTQYF
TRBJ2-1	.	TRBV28	CASSLGGGKFF
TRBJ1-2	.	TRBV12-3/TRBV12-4	CASSLLGQAGGYTF
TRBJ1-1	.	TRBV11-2	CASSHTTGAGNTEAFF